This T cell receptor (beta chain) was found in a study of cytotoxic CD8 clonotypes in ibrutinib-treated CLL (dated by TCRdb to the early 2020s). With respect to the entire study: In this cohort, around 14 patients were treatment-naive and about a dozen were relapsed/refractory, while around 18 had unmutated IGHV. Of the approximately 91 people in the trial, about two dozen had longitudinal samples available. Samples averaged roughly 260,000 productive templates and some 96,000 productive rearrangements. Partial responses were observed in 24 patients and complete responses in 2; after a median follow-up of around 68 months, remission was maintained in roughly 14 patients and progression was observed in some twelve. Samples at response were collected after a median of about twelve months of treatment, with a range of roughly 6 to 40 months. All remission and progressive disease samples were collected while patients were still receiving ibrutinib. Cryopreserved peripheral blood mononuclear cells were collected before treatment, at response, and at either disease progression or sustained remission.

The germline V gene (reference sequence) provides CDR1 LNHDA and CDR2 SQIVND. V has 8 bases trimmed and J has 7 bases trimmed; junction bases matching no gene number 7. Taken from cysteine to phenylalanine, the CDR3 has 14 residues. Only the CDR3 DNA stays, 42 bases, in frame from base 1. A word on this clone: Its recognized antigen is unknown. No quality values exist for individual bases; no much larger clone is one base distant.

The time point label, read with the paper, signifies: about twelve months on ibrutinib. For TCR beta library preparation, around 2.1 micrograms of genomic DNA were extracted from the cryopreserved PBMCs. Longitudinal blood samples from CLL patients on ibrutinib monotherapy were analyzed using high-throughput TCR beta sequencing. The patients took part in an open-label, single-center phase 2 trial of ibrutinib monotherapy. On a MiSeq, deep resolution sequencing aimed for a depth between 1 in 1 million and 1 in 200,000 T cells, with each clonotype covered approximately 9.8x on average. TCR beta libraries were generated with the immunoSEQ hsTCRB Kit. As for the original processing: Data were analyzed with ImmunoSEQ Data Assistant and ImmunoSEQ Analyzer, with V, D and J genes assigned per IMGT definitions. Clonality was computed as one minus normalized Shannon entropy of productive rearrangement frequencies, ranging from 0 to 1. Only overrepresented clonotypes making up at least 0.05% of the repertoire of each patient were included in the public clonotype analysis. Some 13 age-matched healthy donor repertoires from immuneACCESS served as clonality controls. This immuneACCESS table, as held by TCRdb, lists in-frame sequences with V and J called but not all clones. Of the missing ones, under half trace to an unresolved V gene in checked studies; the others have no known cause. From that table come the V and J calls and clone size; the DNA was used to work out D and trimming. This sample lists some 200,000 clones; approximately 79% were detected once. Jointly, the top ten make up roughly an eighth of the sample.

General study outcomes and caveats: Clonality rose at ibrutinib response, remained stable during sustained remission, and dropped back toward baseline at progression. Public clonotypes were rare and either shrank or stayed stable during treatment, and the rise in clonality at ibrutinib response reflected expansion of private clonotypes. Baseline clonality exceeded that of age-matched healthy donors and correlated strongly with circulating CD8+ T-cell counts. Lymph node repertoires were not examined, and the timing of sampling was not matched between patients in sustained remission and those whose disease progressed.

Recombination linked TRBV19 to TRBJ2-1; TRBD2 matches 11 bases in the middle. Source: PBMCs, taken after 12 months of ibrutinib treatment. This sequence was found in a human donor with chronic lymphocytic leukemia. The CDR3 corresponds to CASSRLAGLNEQFF. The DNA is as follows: TGTGCCAGTTCAAGACTAGCGGGGTTAAATGAGCAGTTCTTC.